This is a list of T cell receptor beta chains from one sample in a study of blood T cells in healthy people across ages. TCRdb called the 5' RACE reads again in MiXCR, with one record for every CDR3 protein. The sample contains about 1 million distinct CDR3 sequences, 40% to 50% of which appear only once. Sample: blood. Receptors were obtained from a woman aged 55-70 years in good health. The CDR3 runs from the conserved cysteine through the conserved F or W. A D gene is named only where the DNA matches it firmly. The size entry is marked missing in some rows and otherwise reads once, few, many or a size class.

J	V	D	size	DNA	CDR3
TRBJ2-1	TRBV12-3/TRBV12-4	-	-	TGTGCCAGCAGTTTAAGTAGTGGGTGGCGGAATGAGCAGTTCTTC	CASSLSSGWRNEQFF
TRBJ2-7	TRBV27	TRBD1	few	TGTGCCAGCAGTTTGGAGGCGACAGGGCTCGGGTACGAGCAGTACTTC	CASSLEATGLGYEQYF
TRBJ2-7	TRBV7-6	-	-	TGTGCCAGCAGCTTAGTTACAGGGAGTCGCGAGCAGTACTTC	CASSLVTGSREQYF
TRBJ2-7	TRBV4-2	TRBD1	-	TGTGCCAGCAGCAAAGGGACAGGGGCCTTAAGCTCCTACAATGAGCAGTACTTC	CASSKGTGALSSYNEQYF
TRBJ2-7	TRBV6-2/TRBV6-3	-	few	TGTGCCAGCAGTTACGCCGGGGCCTACTACGAGCAGTACTTC	CASSYAGAYYEQYF
TRBJ1-6	TRBV5-1	-	-	TGCGCCAGCAGCACGCGGGGCTATGATTCACCCCTCCACTTT	CASSTRGYDSPLHF
TRBJ2-3	TRBV2	TRBD1	-	TGTGCCAGCAGTGCGGGACAGGGGGCGAGAGATACGCAGTATTTT	CASSAGQGARDTQYF
TRBJ2-5	TRBV10-2	-	-	TGCGCCAGCAGTGAGGTCCAAGTCAATGAGCAGTACTTC	CASSEVQVNEQYF
TRBJ1-2	TRBV3-1	TRBD1	few	TGTGCCAGCAGCCAAGTAGGGGGGGGCGACAGGGTATATGGCTACACTTTC	CASSQVGGGDRVYGYTF
TRBJ2-1	TRBV5-5	-	-	TGTGCCAGCAGCTTGGGACAGGCATCCTACAATGAGCAGTTCTTC	CASSLGQASYNEQFF
TRBJ2-3	TRBV11-2	-	-	TGTGCCAGCAGCTTAGATTCCCCCAGGGCAGATACGCAGTATTTT	CASSLDSPRADTQYF
TRBJ2-5	TRBV6-5	-	-	TGTGCCAGCAGTTACTGGGGCAGGGGCTTGCCGGAGACCCAGTACTTC	CASSYWGRGLPETQYF
TRBJ1-3	TRBV29-1	TRBD1	-	TGCAGCGTTGGGGACAGGGGGCCTGGAAACACCATATATTTT	CSVGDRGPGNTIYF
TRBJ2-4	TRBV3-1	-	-	TGTGCCAGCAGCCGCGAAAGGGTGACAGCACGCAATGAGCAGTACTTC	CASSRERVTARNEQYF
TRBJ2-5	TRBV7-2	-	-	TGTGCCAGCACAGGTGGTGGCTCGGAGACCCAGTACTTC	CASTGGGSETQYF
TRBJ1-6	TRBV12-3/TRBV12-4	TRBD1	-	TGTGCCAGCAGTTTAAGTCCCCCGGGACAGGGGGCAGGGTCACCCCTCCACTTT	CASSLSPPGQGAGSPLHF
TRBJ2-1	TRBV27	-	few	TGTGCCAGCAGTTTAGGCAGGAGCGGGCGCTACAATGAGCAGTTCTTC	CASSLGRSGRYNEQFF
TRBJ2-3	TRBV12-3/TRBV12-4	TRBD2	-	TGTGCCAGCAGTTTTTTAACGGGAGGGCCCGGAGATACGCAGTATTTT	CASSFLTGGPGDTQYF
TRBJ2-7	TRBV28	-	few	TGTGCCAGCAGTACACCCATGGGGGGCGTGGACGAGCAGTACTTC	CASSTPMGGVDEQYF
TRBJ2-3	TRBV3-1	-	-	TGTGCCAGCAGCCCCTCTAGCATGCGGGCTACGCAGTATTTT	CASSPSSMRATQYF
TRBJ1-5	TRBV2	TRBD1	few	TGTGCCAGCAGCCGGGACAGAAATAATCAGCCCCAGCATTTT	CASSRDRNNQPQHF
TRBJ2-1	TRBV7-6	TRBD2	few	TGTGCCAGCAGCTTAGGCGGGAGGCGCTCCTACAATGAGCAGTTCTTC	CASSLGGRRSYNEQFF
TRBJ2-1	TRBV9	-	many	TGTGCCAGCAGCGTGACTGCGGACCCCATGCACAATGAGCAGTTCTTC	CASSVTADPMHNEQFF
TRBJ2-5	TRBV7-9	TRBD2	-	TGTGCCGGCGGACTAGCGGGTGAAGAGACCCAGTACTTC	CAGGLAGEETQYF
TRBJ2-1	TRBV12-3/TRBV12-4	-	-	TGTGCCAGCAGTTTAGGAGTCGGGGGCTTCAATGAGCAGTTCTTC	CASSLGVGGFNEQFF
TRBJ2-3	TRBV29-1	TRBD2	-	TGCAGCGTTGTTGGTAGCGGGAGGTCGACAGATACGCAGTATTTT	CSVVGSGRSTDTQYF
TRBJ2-3	TRBV15	-	-	TGTGCCACCAGCAGGCCACGGGGGCAAGATACGCAGTATTTT	CATSRPRGQDTQYF
TRBJ1-2	TRBV11-2	TRBD1	many	TGTGCCAGCAGCTTAGGTGATGGAGACAGGGGTCGTGGCTACACCTTC	CASSLGDGDRGRGYTF
TRBJ2-1	TRBV18	TRBD2	many	TGTGCCAGCAGCCCTAGACTAGCGGGGGGAAATGAGCAGTTCTTC	CASSPRLAGGNEQFF
TRBJ2-7	TRBV5-6	-	-	TGTGCCAGCAGCTTGGGCCACTTCGAGCAGTACTTC	CASSLGHFEQYF
TRBJ2-4	TRBV28	TRBD2	-	TGTGCCAGCAGTCTCCCTAGGAGCGGGGGAGTAAACGTTCAGTACTTC	CASSLPRSGGVNVQYF
TRBJ2-3	TRBV7-9	-	-	TGTGCCGGCAGCGACCCCCGTAGCGGTCCGAACACAGATACGCAGTATTTT	CAGSDPRSGPNTDTQYF
TRBJ1-2	TRBV6-5	TRBD1	-	TGTGCCAGCAGTTACGGACCCGGGACAGGGGCTGGCTACACCTTC	CASSYGPGTGAGYTF
TRBJ1-1	TRBV7-9	-	-	TGTGCCAGCAGCTTACCCCCGGGGCCGAACACTGAAGCTTTCTTT	CASSLPPGPNTEAFF
TRBJ2-3	TRBV6-5	-	-	TGTGCCAGCAGTTACTCTGGCGGGGTCACAGATACGCAGTATTTT	CASSYSGGVTDTQYF
TRBJ2-1	TRBV29-1	-	once	TGCAGCGTTGAAGGCCCTCTAGCGTCCTACAATGAGCAGTTCTTC	CSVEGPLASYNEQFF
TRBJ2-3	TRBV27	TRBD1	-	TGTGCCAGCAGGGGAAGGACAGGGCCGTTTAGTACGCAGTATTTT	CASRGRTGPFSTQYF
TRBJ2-4	TRBV6-4	TRBD2	once	TGTGCCAGCAGTCTGACTAGCGGGAGTGGGCAAGAGACCCAGTATTTC	CASSLTSGSGQETQYF
TRBJ1-4	TRBV20-1	-	-	TGCAGTGCTAGAGATGGATCGCAGCGGAGTGAAAAACTGTTTTTT	CSARDGSQRSEKLFF
TRBJ1-3	TRBV20-1	-	-	TGCAGTGCTAGAGATGATTTACGCTCTGGAAACACCATATATTTT	CSARDDLRSGNTIYF
TRBJ2-3	TRBV20-1	-	-	TGCAGTGCTAGAGAACTCACAGATACGCAGTATTTT	CSARELTDTQYF
TRBJ2-1	TRBV29-1	TRBD2	-	TGCAGCGTTCTATTGACTAGCGGTTACAATGAGCAGTTCTTC	CSVLLTSGYNEQFF
TRBJ2-1	TRBV7-3	TRBD2	-	TGTGCCAGCAGCCCCCCGACTAGCGGGATTGGGGGGGATGAGCAGTTCTTC	CASSPPTSGIGGDEQFF
TRBJ2-3	TRBV11-2	-	-	TGTGCCAGCAGTAGCCTCTGGGGCAGCACAGATACGCAGTATTTT	CASSSLWGSTDTQYF